This TCR beta chain originates from a study of shared T cell receptors in the human thymus. The V end was cut by 3 bases, the J end by 3 bases, with 9 bases between. Germline CDR1 reads MNHEY; CDR2 reads SMNVEV (reference sequence). This CDR3 contains 13 residues. Sequencing used immunoSEQ multiplex PCR; TCRdb keeps in-frame clones, though not all of them. Of hundreds of thousands of clones listed, 75% to 85% are singletons. The same specimen was also included in a second study, on human thymus T cells. That work contributes: It was healthy Finnish infants having corrective surgery for congenital heart defects who were the donors. V and J gene usage appeared biased in thymic and blood repertoires. Related research reported highly overlapping thymic repertoires among unrelated individuals.

V is TRBV27 and J is TRBJ2-7; tentative D call: TRBD1 (6 bases). This clonotype was sampled from a boy less than two years old with a congenital heart defect. Material for sequencing was thymocytes. The CDR3 spells CASSFAGVYEQYF. For the CDR3, the DNA is TGTGCCAGCAGTTTTGCAGGGGTCTACGAGCAGTACTTC.